Shown below are 20 T cell receptor beta chains from a single sample sequenced in a study of blood T cell repertoires in COVID-19. TCRdb's copy holds only in-frame clones and misses some; the assay was immunoSEQ multiplex PCR. The sample yields around 180,000 clones, over 70% seen once. The sequenced sample consisted of peripheral blood. These TCRs come from a man between 60 and 70 years old with active or convalescent COVID-19.

The rearrangement joins TRBV30 to TRBJ2-5; the match to TRBD2 covers 11 bases. Germline trimming cut 5 bases from V and 2 bases from J; bases unmatched to any gene: 1. CDR3 size: 13 residues. From germline, CDR1 is GTSNPN and CDR2 SVGIG (reference sequence). The CDR3 reads CAWRLAGQETQYF. DNA of the CDR3: TGTGCCTGGCGACTAGCGGGACAAGAGACCCAGTACTTC.

The table lists this clone with many counts. The chain joins TRBV28 to TRBJ1-6; 7 nucleotides agree with TRBD1. Germline V gene lookup returns CDR1 MDHEN and CDR2 SYDVKM. The CDR3 runs 16 residues. Trimming removed 2 bases from V and 7 bases from J; junction bases left unmatched: 8. The CDR3 coding sequence is TGTGCCAGCAGTTTAACCTCACAGGGGTTGAATTCACCCCTCCACTTT. Amino acid sequence: CASSLTSQGLNSPLHF.

For the CDR3, the DNA is TGTGCCAGCAGCTTAGATCGGCGAAGACGGGAGCAAGAGACCCAGTACTTC. As protein: CASSLDRRRREQETQYF. The chain joins TRBV11-2 to TRBJ2-5; D might be TRBD2 (6 bases). Germline values: CDR1 SGHAT, CDR2 FQNNGV. V shed 0 bases and J shed 2 bases, with 16 bases lying between them. The CDR3 consists of 17 residues. Supplemented by reference TRBV11-2 and TRBJ2-5, the full variable domain reads EAGVAQSPRYKIIEKRQSVAFWCNPISGHATLYWYQQILGQGPKLLIQFQNNGVVDDSQLPKDRFSAERLKGVDSTLKIQPAKLEDSAVYLCASSLDRRRREQETQYFGPGTRLLVL.

The chain carries TRBV4-2 and TRBJ2-7; 9 bases are a match to TRBD2. This CDR3 contains 17 residues. The germline gives CDR1 LGHNA, CDR2 YNFKEQ. Germline trimming cut 0 bases from V and 6 bases from J; bases unmatched to any gene: 12. The CDR3 reads CASSQDRRPSGTFEQYF. CDR3 DNA sequence: TGTGCCAGCAGCCAAGATCGGCGGCCTAGCGGGACTTTCGAGCAGTACTTC.

The V and J genes are TRBV6-5 and TRBJ2-7, with 9 nucleotides matching TRBD2. Germline V gene sequence: CDR1 MNHEY, CDR2 SVGAGI. The trim removed 11 bases at V and 4 bases at J, leaving 9 bases unmatched. CDR3 size: 13 residues. This CDR3 reads CAARGTSGYEQYF. The CDR3 nucleotides are TGTGCCGCCCGGGGAACTAGCGGGTACGAGCAGTACTTC.

The chain carries TRBV7-3 and TRBJ2-3; no clear D. Germline values: CDR1 SGHTA, CDR2 FQGTGA. This CDR3 has 11 amino acids. Trimming stripped 5 bases from V and 3 bases from J, with 3 bases between. The CDR3 nucleotides read TGTGCCAGCAGCGAGACAGATACGCAGTATTTT. It is translated as CASSETDTQYF.

CDR3 sequence: CASSHPGTGSYGYTF. CDR3 nucleotides: TGCGCCAGCAGCCATCCTGGGACAGGGAGCTATGGCTACACCTTC. The chain is built from TRBV4-1 and TRBJ1-2; 9 bases align to TRBD1. V was clipped by 3 bases and J by 4 bases; unmatched bases: 6. There are 15 residues in the CDR3. Germline CDR1 is MGHRA and CDR2 is YSYEKL.

The chain joins TRBV18 to TRBJ1-4; the match to TRBD1 covers 10 bases. The CDR3 covers 18 residues. The germline CDR1 and CDR2 sequences are KGHSH and LQKENI. J gave up 3 bases and V 6 bases, and 13 bases lay outside the gene matches. The CDR3 sequence: CASSPFGTGASANEKLFF. CDR3 in DNA: TGTGCCAGCTCCCCATTTGGGACAGGGGCGTCAGCTAATGAAAAACTGTTTTTT.

A single count supports this clone. The genes are TRBV18 and TRBJ2-7, with no clear D. Germline CDR1 KGHSH, CDR2 LQKENI. The ends were cut back, 4 bases at V and 4 bases at J, with 5 bases in the middle. This CDR3 comprises 11 residues. The CDR3 region is CASSLRYEQYF. The CDR3 DNA reads as TGTGCCAGCTCACTCAGATACGAGCAGTACTTC.

The genes are TRBV5-3 and TRBJ2-3, with D perhaps TRBD1 (6 bases). TRBV5-3 is labeled an ORF, and its function is uncertain. Deletions cut 3 bases from V and 0 bases from J, with 14 bases between. The CDR3 is made up of 16 amino acids. CDR3 bases: TGTGCCAGAAGCTCGAACCGGGACACCAGCACAGATACGCAGTATTTT. Its protein product is CARSSNRDTSTDTQYF.

The V gene is TRBV18, the J gene TRBJ2-2, with D possibly TRBD1 on 6 matching bases. Germline CDR1 reads KGHSH; CDR2 reads LQKENI. The CDR3 loop spans 18 amino acids. V was clipped by 3 bases and J by 1 base, with 18 bases between them. CDR3 DNA sequence: TGTGCCAGCTCACCCCGCCAGGGGATGCTAGGGAACACCGGGGAGCTGTTTTTT. It specifies CASSPRQGMLGNTGELFF.

Concerning this clone: One junction end does not reproduce the germline sequence, and a read error may be involved. The chain combines TRBV6-4 with TRBJ2-1, with 12 bases aligning to TRBD2. The CDR3 sequence is 16 residues long. Germline assignment: CDR1 MRHNA and CDR2 SNTAGT. DNA for the CDR3: TGTGCCAGCAGTGACACCCGACTAGCGGGAGAATGGCGTGAGGTCTTC. It codes for CASSDTRLAGEWREVF.

The gene calls are TRBV4-2 and TRBJ2-7; D gene uncertain. The CDR3 contains 13 residues. V lost 0 bases, J lost 4 bases, and 7 bases lay in between. Germline V gene data show CDR1 as LGHNA and CDR2 as YNFKEQ. The CDR3 sequence: CASSQDQAYEQYF. CDR3 nucleotide sequence: TGTGCCAGCAGCCAAGACCAAGCATACGAGCAGTACTTC.

This chain links TRBV10-3 with TRBJ2-7, with 8 bases aligning to TRBD2. V dropped 4 bases and J dropped 1; count of bases not matched to a gene: 18. Germline CDR1 reads ENHRY; CDR2 reads SYGVKD. This CDR3 region has 19 residues. This chain's CDR3 is CAISGGARGIGGVSYEQYF. CDR3 coding DNA: TGTGCCATCAGTGGAGGAGCGCGTGGTATCGGGGGGGTTTCCTACGAGCAGTACTTC.

The chain is built from TRBV29-1 and TRBJ2-7; 7 nucleotides align to TRBD2. The CDR3 is made up of 15 amino acids. Germline trimming cut 5 bases from V and 0 bases from J; bases unmatched to any gene: 10. The germline V gene encodes CDR1 SQVTM and CDR2 ANQGSEA. The DNA of the CDR3 is TGCAGCGTTCCCTCGTGGGGGGGGAGCTCCTACGAGCAGTACTTC. As protein: CSVPSWGGSSYEQYF.

This clone is medium-sized by share. Written as DNA, the CDR3 is TGCAGCGCCGTTATTATTTCCGGGGGGCTGGAGGCTTTCTTT. It is translated as CSAVIISGGLEAFF. V is TRBV29-1 and J is TRBJ1-1; TRBD1 might be the D (6 bases). The V gene lost 7 bases and the J gene lost 11 bases, with 26 bases spanning the gap. Germline V CDR1 and CDR2: SQVTM, ANQGSEA. The CDR3 totals 14 residues.

The chain has TRBV2 and TRBJ1-4; 7 nucleotides align to TRBD1. Germline V gene lookup returns CDR1 SNHLY and CDR2 FYNNEI. The trim removed 5 bases at V and 7 bases at J, leaving 7 bases unmatched. The CDR3 runs 14 residues. In nucleotides, the CDR3 is TGTGCCAGCAGTCGACAGGGCGAAGGTGAAAAACTGTTTTTT. Translation gives CASSRQGEGEKLFF.

This clone came up once. The J gene is TRBJ2-1, the V gene TRBV28; tentatively, D is TRBD2 (5 bases). The germline CDR1 and CDR2 sequences are MDHEN and SYDVKM. CDR3 size: 15 residues. V was pared by 4 bases and J by 5 bases, with 15 bases between. The CDR3 region has the DNA TGTGCCAGCAGTTACGGACCGACTAAAGACAATGAGCAGTTCTTC. Protein product: CASSYGPTKDNEQFF.

The CDR3 reads CASSDSYGTGEAGANVLTF. CDR3 DNA sequence: TGTGCCAGCAGTGACTCATATGGAACAGGGGAGGCTGGGGCCAACGTCCTGACTTTC. The rearrangement joins TRBV6-4 to TRBJ2-6; perhaps TRBD1 as D (7 bases). The V end lost 0 bases, the J end lost 2 bases, and 17 bases lay between the germline ends. CDR1 MRHNA and CDR2 SNTAGT come from the germline V gene. The CDR3 runs to 19 residues.

V usage is TRBV28 and J usage is TRBJ1-5, with D perhaps matching TRBD1 (6 bases). This CDR3 has 16 residues. The germline CDR1 and CDR2 sequences are MDHEN and SYDVKM. V was trimmed by 5 bases and J by 5 bases, leaving 19 bases between them. The CDR3 sequence is CASSRRQAQGDQPQHF. CDR3 bases: TGTGCCAGCAGTCGCCGACAGGCACAAGGCGATCAGCCCCAGCATTTT. Full variable domain (outside the CDR3, taken from reference TRBV28 and TRBJ1-5): DVKVTQSSRYLVKRTGEKVFLECVQDMDHENMFWYRQDPGLGLRLIYFSYDVKMKEKGDIPEGYSVSREKKERFSLILESASTNQTSMYLCASSRRQAQGDQPQHFGDGTRLSIL.